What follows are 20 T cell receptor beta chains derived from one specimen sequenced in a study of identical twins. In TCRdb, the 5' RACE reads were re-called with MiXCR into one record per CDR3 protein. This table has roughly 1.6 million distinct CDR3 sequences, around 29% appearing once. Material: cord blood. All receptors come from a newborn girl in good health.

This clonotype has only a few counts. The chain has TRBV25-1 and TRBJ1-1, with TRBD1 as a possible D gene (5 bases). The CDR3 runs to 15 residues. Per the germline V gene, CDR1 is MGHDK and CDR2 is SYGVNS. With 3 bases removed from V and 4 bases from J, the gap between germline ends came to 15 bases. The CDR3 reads CASSDFRAVGTEAFF. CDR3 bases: TGTGCCAGCAGTGATTTCAGGGCTGTGGGCACTGAAGCTTTCTTT. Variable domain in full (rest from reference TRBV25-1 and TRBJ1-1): EADIYQTPRYLVIGTGKKITLECSQTMGHDKMYWYQQDPGMELHLIHYSYGVNSTEKGDLSSESTVSRIRTEHFPLTLESARPSHTSQYLCASSDFRAVGTEAFFGQGTRLTVV.

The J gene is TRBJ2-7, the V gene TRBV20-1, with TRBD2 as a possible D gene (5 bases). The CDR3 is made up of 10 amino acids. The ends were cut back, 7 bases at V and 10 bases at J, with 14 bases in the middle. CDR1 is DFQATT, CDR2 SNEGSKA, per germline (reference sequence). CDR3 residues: CSVKREIQYF. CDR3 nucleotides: TGCAGTGTCAAAAGGGAGATCCAGTACTTC.

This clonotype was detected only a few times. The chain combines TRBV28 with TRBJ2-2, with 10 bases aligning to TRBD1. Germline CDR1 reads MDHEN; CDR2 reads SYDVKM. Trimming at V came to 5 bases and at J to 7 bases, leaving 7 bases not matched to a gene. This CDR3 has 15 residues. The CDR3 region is CASSTHGQGVGELFF. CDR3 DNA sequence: TGTGCCAGCAGTACGCACGGACAGGGGGTCGGGGAGCTGTTTTTT.

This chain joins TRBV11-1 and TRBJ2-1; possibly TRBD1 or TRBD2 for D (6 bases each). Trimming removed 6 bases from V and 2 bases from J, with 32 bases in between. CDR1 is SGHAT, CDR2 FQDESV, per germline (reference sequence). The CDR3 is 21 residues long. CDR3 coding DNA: TGTGCCAGCAGAACTAGGGGGTGGGACTCCCTTAATGCGAACCCCTACAATGAGCAGTTCTTC. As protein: CASRTRGWDSLNANPYNEQFF.

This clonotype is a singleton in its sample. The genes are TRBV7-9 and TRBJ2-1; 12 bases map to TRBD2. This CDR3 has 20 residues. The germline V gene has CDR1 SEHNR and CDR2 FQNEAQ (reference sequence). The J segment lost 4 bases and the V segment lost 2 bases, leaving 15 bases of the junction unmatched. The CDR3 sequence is CASSLFRKLAGGQNYNEQFF. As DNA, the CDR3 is TGTGCCAGCAGCTTATTTCGTAAACTAGCGGGAGGACAAAATTACAATGAGCAGTTCTTC.

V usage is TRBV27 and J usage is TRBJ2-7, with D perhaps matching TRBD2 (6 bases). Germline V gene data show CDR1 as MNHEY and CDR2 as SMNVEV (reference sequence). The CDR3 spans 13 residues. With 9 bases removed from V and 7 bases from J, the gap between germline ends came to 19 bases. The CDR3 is CASRGWADNEQYF. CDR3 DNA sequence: TGTGCCAGTCGGGGGTGGGCGGACAATGAGCAGTACTTC.

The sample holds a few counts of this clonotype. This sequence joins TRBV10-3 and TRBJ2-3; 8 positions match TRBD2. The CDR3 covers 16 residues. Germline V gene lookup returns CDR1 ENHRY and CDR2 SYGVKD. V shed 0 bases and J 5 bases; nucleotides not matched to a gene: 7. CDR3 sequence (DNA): TGTGCCATCAGTGAGTCGGGTCTAGCGGGCATAGATACGCAGTATTTT. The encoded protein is CAISESGLAGIDTQYF.

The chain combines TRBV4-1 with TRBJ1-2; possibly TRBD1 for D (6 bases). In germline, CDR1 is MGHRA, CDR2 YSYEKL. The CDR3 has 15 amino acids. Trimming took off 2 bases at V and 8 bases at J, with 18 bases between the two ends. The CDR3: CASSQPLDSTRGYTF. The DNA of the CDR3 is TGCGCCAGCAGCCAACCTTTGGACAGCACCCGGGGCTACACCTTC.

CDR3 sequence (DNA): TGTGCCAGCAGCCCAAACGCCGGGACAGCATACAATGAGCAGTACTTC. Translated: CASSPNAGTAYNEQYF. This chain connects TRBV13 to TRBJ2-5, with 7 bases fitting TRBD1. The germline gives CDR1 PRHDT, CDR2 FYEKMQ (reference sequence). The CDR3 consists of 16 residues. V trimming: 5 bases; J trimming: 11 bases; junction bases outside the gene matches: 20.

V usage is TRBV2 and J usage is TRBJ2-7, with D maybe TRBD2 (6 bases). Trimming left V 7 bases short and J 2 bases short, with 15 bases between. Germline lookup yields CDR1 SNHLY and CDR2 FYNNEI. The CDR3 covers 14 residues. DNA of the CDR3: TGTGCCAGCACCCACTTTGCGGGGCCCTACGAGCAGTACTTC. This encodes CASTHFAGPYEQYF.

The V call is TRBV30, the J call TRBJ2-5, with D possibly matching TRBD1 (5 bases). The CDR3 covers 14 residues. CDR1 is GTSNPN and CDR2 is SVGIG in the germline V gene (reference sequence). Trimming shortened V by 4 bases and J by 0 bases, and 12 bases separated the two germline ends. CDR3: CAWKGLGYQETQYF. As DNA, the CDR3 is TGTGCCTGGAAGGGGTTGGGCTACCAAGAGACCCAGTACTTC.

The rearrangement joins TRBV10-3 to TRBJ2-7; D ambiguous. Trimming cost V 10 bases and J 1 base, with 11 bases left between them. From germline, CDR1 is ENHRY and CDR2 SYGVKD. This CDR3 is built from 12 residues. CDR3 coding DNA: TGTGCCACCGCCGGGCCATCCTACGAGCAGTACTTC. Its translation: CATAGPSYEQYF.

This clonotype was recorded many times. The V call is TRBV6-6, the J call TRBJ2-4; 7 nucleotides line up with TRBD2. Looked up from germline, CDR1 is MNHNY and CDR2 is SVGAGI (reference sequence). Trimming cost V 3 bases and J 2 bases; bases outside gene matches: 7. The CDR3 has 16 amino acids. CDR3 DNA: TGTGCCAGCAGTTATTGGTCGCGGGAGACCAAAAACATTCAGTACTTC. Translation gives CASSYWSRETKNIQYF.

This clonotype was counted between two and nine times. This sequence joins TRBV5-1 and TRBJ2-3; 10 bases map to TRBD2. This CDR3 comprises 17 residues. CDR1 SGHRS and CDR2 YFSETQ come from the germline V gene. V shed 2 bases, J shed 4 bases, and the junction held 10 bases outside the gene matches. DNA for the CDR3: TGCGCCAGCAGCTTAGTCGTATTAGCGGGAGGTGCAGATACGCAGTATTTT. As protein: CASSLVVLAGGADTQYF.

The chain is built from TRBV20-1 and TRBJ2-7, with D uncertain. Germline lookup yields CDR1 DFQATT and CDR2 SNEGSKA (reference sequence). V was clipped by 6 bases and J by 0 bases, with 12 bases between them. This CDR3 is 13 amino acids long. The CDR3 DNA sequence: TGCAGTGCGGACCGGTCCCTCTCCTACGAGCAGTACTTC. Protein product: CSADRSLSYEQYF.

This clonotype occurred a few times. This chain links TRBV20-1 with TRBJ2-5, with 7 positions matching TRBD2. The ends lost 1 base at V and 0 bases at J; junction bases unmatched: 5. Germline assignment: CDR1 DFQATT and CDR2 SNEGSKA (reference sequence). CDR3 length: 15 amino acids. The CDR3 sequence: CSARVASGNQETQYF. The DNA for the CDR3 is TGCAGTGCTAGAGTAGCTAGCGGTAACCAAGAGACCCAGTACTTC.

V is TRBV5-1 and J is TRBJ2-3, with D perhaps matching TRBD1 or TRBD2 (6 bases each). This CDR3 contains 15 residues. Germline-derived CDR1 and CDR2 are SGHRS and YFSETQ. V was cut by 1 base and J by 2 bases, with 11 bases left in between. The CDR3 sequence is CASSLTRGHTDTQYF. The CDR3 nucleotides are TGCGCCAGCAGCTTGACCCGGGGGCACACAGATACGCAGTATTTT.

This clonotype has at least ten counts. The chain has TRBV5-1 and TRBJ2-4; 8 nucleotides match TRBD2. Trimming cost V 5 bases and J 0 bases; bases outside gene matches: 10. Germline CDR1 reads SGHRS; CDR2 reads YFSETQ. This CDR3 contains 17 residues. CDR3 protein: CASRRDWTSSAKNIQYF. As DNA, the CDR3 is TGCGCCAGCAGAAGGGATTGGACTAGCTCAGCCAAAAACATTCAGTACTTC.

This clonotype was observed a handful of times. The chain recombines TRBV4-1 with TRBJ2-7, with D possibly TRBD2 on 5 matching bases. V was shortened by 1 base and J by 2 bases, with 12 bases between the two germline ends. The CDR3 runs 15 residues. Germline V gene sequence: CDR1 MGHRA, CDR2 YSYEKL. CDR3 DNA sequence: TGCGCCAGCAGCCAAGCGGCTAGCTCTCCCTACGAGCAGTACTTC. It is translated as CASSQAASSPYEQYF.

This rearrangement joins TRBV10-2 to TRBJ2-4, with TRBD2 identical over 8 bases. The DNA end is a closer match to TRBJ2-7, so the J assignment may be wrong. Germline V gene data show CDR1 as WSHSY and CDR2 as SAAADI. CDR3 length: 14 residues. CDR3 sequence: CAIATSGNGYEQYF. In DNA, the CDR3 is TGCGCCATCGCAACTAGCGGCAATGGCTACGAGCAGTACTTC.